The 26 T cell receptor beta chains below all came from one sample that was sequenced in a study of blood T cell repertoires in COVID-19. Clones were read by immunoSEQ multiplex PCR, and TCRdb kept only the in-frame ones, dropping some. The data show 160,000 or so clones, with about 85% seen just once and nearly 8% held by the top ten. Sequences were obtained from PBMCs or T cells enriched from blood (not recorded which). These receptors were taken from a woman aged 45-65 years who had recovered from COVID-19.

This clone showed up just once. This sequence joins TRBV5-5 and TRBJ1-1, with D unresolved. This CDR3 has 13 amino acids. The germline gives CDR1 SGHKS, CDR2 YYEKEE (reference sequence). The V gene lost 4 bases and the J gene lost 12 bases, with 19 bases spanning the gap. The chain's CDR3 is CASSPPGLSETFF. The CDR3 nucleotides are TGTGCCAGCAGCCCGCCGGGTCTCTCGGAGACTTTCTTT.

The chain employs TRBV11-3 and TRBJ2-1, with 12 positions matching TRBD2. This CDR3 region has 18 residues. J lost 4 bases, V lost 5 bases, and 12 bases had no gene match. Looked up from germline, CDR1 is SGHNT and CDR2 is YENEEA. DNA of the CDR3: TGTGCCAGCAGCCCACCTAAAACTAGCGGGAGGAATTACAATGAGCAGTTCTTC. Protein: CASSPPKTSGRNYNEQFF. The variable domain in full, completed from reference TRBV11-3 and TRBJ2-1, reads EAGVVQSPRYKIIEKKQPVAFWCNPISGHNTLYWYLQNLGQGPELLIRYENEEAVDDSQLPKDRFSAERLKGVDSTLKIQPAELGDSAVYLCASSPPKTSGRNYNEQFFGPGTRLTVL.

The rearrangement uses TRBV6-2 or TRBV6-3 and TRBJ1-1; D not certain. V lost 1 base and J 0 bases, leaving 3 bases between the germline ends. Germline CDR1 MNHEY, CDR2 SVGEGT. This CDR3 has 13 residues. In DNA form, the CDR3 reads TGTGCCAGCAGTTACTTTATGAACACTGAAGCTTTCTTT. Its protein product is CASSYFMNTEAFF.

The chain employs TRBV15 and TRBJ2-1, with TRBD2 matching over 9 bases. This CDR3 has 19 amino acids. Germline V lookup: CDR1 LNHNV, CDR2 YYDKDF (reference sequence). CDR3 coding DNA: TGTGAGGGTAGCGGGAGCCCTGCCACTACTCCACTTTACAATGATGAGCAGTTCTTC. Protein sequence: CEGSGSPATTPLYNDEQFF.

The chain links TRBV2 to TRBJ2-7; the match to TRBD2 covers 8 bases. Per germline, CDR1 SNHLY and CDR2 FYNNEI. The CDR3 runs 13 residues. The J segment lost 7 bases and the V segment lost 6 bases, leaving 8 bases of the junction unmatched. The CDR3 DNA follows: TGTGCCAGCAGAGATAGCGGGGTTAAAGAGCAGTACTTC. Its protein is CASRDSGVKEQYF.

The table lists this clone with a few counts. CDR3 protein: CASSKTGTGEKLFF. The DNA of the CDR3 is TGTGCCAGCAGCAAAACTGGGACAGGAGAAAAACTGTTTTTT. The V call is TRBV5-6, the J call TRBJ1-4; TRBD1 matches 8 bases. Germline lookup yields CDR1 SGHDT and CDR2 YYEEEE. The V gene end was trimmed by 4 bases and the J gene end by 8 bases; junction bases not matched to a gene: 7. The CDR3 runs to 14 residues.

The genes are TRBV6-2 or TRBV6-3 and TRBJ1-5; 8 bases are a match to TRBD1. CDR3 length equals 16 residues. Germline CDR1 reads MNHEY; CDR2 reads SVGEGT. V shed 6 bases, J shed 5 bases, and the junction held 12 bases outside the gene matches. CDR3 sequence (DNA): TGTGCCAGCAGCCCGAACAGGGGGAATAGGGATCAGCCCCAGCATTTT. Protein sequence: CASSPNRGNRDQPQHF.

The chain employs TRBV5-4 and TRBJ2-3; 10 positions match TRBD2. The CDR3 runs 16 residues. The germline V gene has CDR1 SGHNT and CDR2 YYREEE (reference sequence). V dropped 4 bases and J dropped 0; count of bases not matched to a gene: 5. In DNA, the CDR3 is TGTGCCAGCAGCACGCTAGCGGGGGCTAGCACAGATACGCAGTATTTT. Translated, it gives CASSTLAGASTDTQYF.

This clone was seen only a few times. The V call is TRBV27, the J call TRBJ1-2; D is unresolved. The CDR3 sequence is 13 residues long. The germline V gene has CDR1 MNHEY and CDR2 SMNVEV (reference sequence). V was cut by 5 bases and J by 2 bases, with 9 bases left in between. CDR3 sequence (DNA): TGTGCCAGCAGTCTAGACGGGAACTATGGCTACACCTTC. The encoded protein is CASSLDGNYGYTF.

This clone came up a few times. V usage is TRBV7-9 and J usage is TRBJ1-2; no clear D gene. The CDR3 contains 14 residues. Germline V gene data show CDR1 as SEHNR and CDR2 as FQNEAQ (reference sequence). Deletions cut 7 bases from V and 11 bases from J, with 23 bases between. The CDR3 loop reads CASTLMEEGGGYTF. The DNA of the CDR3 is TGTGCCAGCACCCTAATGGAGGAAGGTGGAGGGTACACCTTC.

The chain employs TRBV28 and TRBJ1-5; D is ambiguous. The CDR3 spans 14 residues. Germline CDR1 MDHEN, CDR2 SYDVKM. Between the trimmed V and J ends, which lost 3 bases and 5 bases, there was a span of 11 bases. CDR3 in amino acids: CASSFRRLDQPQHF. CDR3 in DNA: TGTGCCAGCAGTTTTCGGAGGTTGGATCAGCCCCAGCATTTT.

This rearrangement joins TRBV28 to TRBJ1-1, with TRBD1 matching over 8 bases. Trimming removed 5 bases from V and 1 base from J; junction bases left unmatched: 9. CDR1 MDHEN and CDR2 SYDVKM come from the germline V gene. CDR3 size: 16 residues. In nucleotides, the CDR3 is TGTGCCAGCAGTCCTCAGGGGGCAGGGTGGAACACTGAAGCTTTCTTT. Its protein product is CASSPQGAGWNTEAFF. Full variable domain (rest looked up from reference TRBV28 and TRBJ1-1): DVKVTQSSRYLVKRTGEKVFLECVQDMDHENMFWYRQDPGLGLRLIYFSYDVKMKEKGDIPEGYSVSREKKERFSLILESASTNQTSMYLCASSPQGAGWNTEAFFGQGTRLTVV.

This clone was detected once. The genes are TRBV3-1 (or the pseudogene TRBV3-2) and TRBJ2-7; D gene uncertain. V shed 0 bases and J shed 6 bases, with 15 bases lying between them. This CDR3 is built from 15 residues. Germline lookup yields CDR1 LGHDT and CDR2 YNNKEL (reference sequence). The CDR3 nucleotides are TGTGCCAGCAGCCAAGATCCTGCGGCTGAATCCGAGCAGTACTTC. Protein product: CASSQDPAAESEQYF.

This clone occurred once. The chain links TRBV6-5 to TRBJ2-2; D gene ambiguous. The CDR3 consists of 14 residues. Germline-derived CDR1 and CDR2 are MNHEY and SVGAGI. Trimming left V 2 bases short and J 4 bases short, with 8 bases between. This CDR3 reads CASSYVTATGELFF. The CDR3 DNA is TGTGCCAGCAGTTACGTCACAGCCACCGGGGAGCTGTTTTTT.

This chain uses TRBV5-4 with TRBJ1-2; TRBD1 might be the D (6 bases). Germline V gives CDR1 SGHNT, CDR2 YYREEE (reference sequence). V dropped 0 bases and J dropped 8 bases, with 14 bases sitting between them. The CDR3 runs to 14 residues. The CDR3 spells CASSLGRGGPGYTF. CDR3 nucleotides: TGTGCCAGCAGCTTGGGCCGCGGGGGGCCAGGCTACACCTTC.

The chain links TRBV7-2 to TRBJ2-1, with D perhaps matching TRBD1 (5 bases). Trimming removed 1 base at V and 5 bases at J, with 6 bases between. The CDR3 length is 13 residues. Germline V gene lookup returns CDR1 SGHTA and CDR2 FQGNSA. CDR3 in amino acids: CASSLVGDNEQFF. The CDR3 nucleotides are TGTGCCAGCAGCTTAGTAGGGGACAATGAGCAGTTCTTC.

The V and J genes are TRBV24-1 and TRBJ2-5; 8 bases match TRBD1. This CDR3 has 14 amino acids. The ends lost 5 bases at V and 4 bases at J; junction bases unmatched: 5. Germline V lookup: CDR1 KGHDR, CDR2 SFDVKD. CDR3 coding DNA: TGTGCCACCAGTGGAGACAGGGGAAGAGAGACCCAGTACTTC. It is translated as CATSGDRGRETQYF.

The chain recombines TRBV4-2 with TRBJ2-1, with D perhaps TRBD1 (6 bases). This CDR3 comprises 14 residues. Trimming stripped 2 bases from V and 5 bases from J, with 10 bases between. Per germline, CDR1 LGHNA and CDR2 YNFKEQ. CDR3 coding DNA: TGTGCCAGCAGCCAACCGGGACACAACAATGAGCAGTTCTTC. The encoded protein is CASSQPGHNNEQFF.

This clone is termed medium-sized. This chain joins TRBV9 and TRBJ2-7; 8 bases agree with TRBD1. The germline V gene encodes CDR1 SGDLS and CDR2 YYNGEE. The V segment lost 0 bases and the J segment 3 bases; nucleotides outside the gene matches: 5. The length of the CDR3 is 15 residues. The CDR3 coding sequence is TGTGCCAGCAGCGTAGATATGACAGGGGTCTACGAGCAGTACTTC. Its protein product is CASSVDMTGVYEQYF.

The chain has TRBV7-2 and TRBJ2-3; D remains ambiguous. The CDR3 consists of 12 residues. Germline V gene sequence: CDR1 SGHTA, CDR2 FQGNSA. The V end was cut by 4 bases, the J end by 3 bases, with 5 bases between. This chain's CDR3 is CASSWSTDTQYF. CDR3 sequence (DNA): TGTGCCAGCAGCTGGAGTACAGATACGCAGTATTTT.

The chain joins TRBV7-9 to TRBJ2-2; D possibly corresponds to TRBD2 (5 bases). The CDR3 spans 17 residues. V was cut by 1 base and J by 4 bases, with 16 bases left in between. In germline, CDR1 is SEHNR, CDR2 FQNEAQ (reference sequence). The DNA for the CDR3 is TGTGCCAGCAGCTTAGGTTTCGGCGGGTATTCCACCGGGGAGCTGTTTTTT. This gives the protein CASSLGFGGYSTGELFF. The full variable domain, rest sourced from reference TRBV7-9 and TRBJ2-2, is DTGVSQNPRHKITKRGQNVTFRCDPISEHNRLYWYRQTLGQGPEFLTYFQNEAQLEKSRLLSDRFSAERPKGSFSTLEIQRTEQGDSAMYLCASSLGFGGYSTGELFFGEGSRLTVL.

V gene TRBV6-2 or TRBV6-3 combines with J gene TRBJ2-5, with a possible D match to TRBD2 (5 bases). The CDR3 length is 14 residues. Germline CDR1 and CDR2: MNHEY and SVGEGT. V was trimmed by 2 bases and J by 5 bases, leaving 12 bases between them. The CDR3 DNA sequence: TGTGCCAGCAGTTACCATCGGGGTGACGAGACCCAGTACTTC. This encodes CASSYHRGDETQYF.

V and J are TRBV12-3 or TRBV12-4 and TRBJ2-1; 10 bases agree with TRBD2. CDR3 length: 13 residues. The J segment lost 10 bases and the V segment lost 6 bases, leaving 6 bases of the junction unmatched. The CDR3 bases are TGTGCCAGCAGGGAGCGGGAGGGCGAGGAGCAGTTCTTC. This translates into CASREREGEEQFF.

The chain recombines TRBV7-2 with TRBJ1-2; possible D gene TRBD1, 6 bases. The ends were cut back, 4 bases at V and 2 bases at J, with 11 bases in the middle. The germline V gene has CDR1 SGHTA and CDR2 FQGNSA. The CDR3 length is 14 residues. Written as DNA, the CDR3 is TGTGCCAGCAGCTACGGGACACCCAACTATGGCTACACCTTC. Its protein product is CASSYGTPNYGYTF. Based on the CDR3 plus reference TRBV7-2 and TRBJ1-2, the full variable domain is GAGVSQSPSNKVTEKGKDVELRCDPISGHTALYWYRQSLGQGLEFLIYFQGNSAPDKSGLPSDRFSAERTGGSVSTLTIQRTQQEDSAVYLCASSYGTPNYGYTFGSGTRLTVV.

The chain has TRBV7-9 and TRBJ1-5; 10 bases line up with TRBD1. With V trimmed by 5 bases and J by 2 bases, 0 bases remained unmatched. The CDR3 has 14 residues. Germline CDR1 and CDR2: SEHNR and FQNEAQ (reference sequence). The CDR3 DNA reads as TGTGCCAGCAGCGGACAGGGGGGCAATCAGCCCCAGCATTTT. Translating gives CASSGQGGNQPQHF.

To note about this clone: Given a much more abundant clone one base away, this may be a read error. The J gene is TRBJ2-7, the V gene TRBV3-1 (or the pseudogene TRBV3-2); D is undetermined. V was pared by 3 bases and J by 3 bases, with 3 bases between. The CDR3 spans 11 residues. CDR1 and CDR2 from the germline V gene are LGHDT and YNNKEL (reference sequence). The CDR3 protein is CASSHGYEQYF. The CDR3, as DNA: TGTGCCAGCAGCCACGGCTACGAGCAGTACTTC.